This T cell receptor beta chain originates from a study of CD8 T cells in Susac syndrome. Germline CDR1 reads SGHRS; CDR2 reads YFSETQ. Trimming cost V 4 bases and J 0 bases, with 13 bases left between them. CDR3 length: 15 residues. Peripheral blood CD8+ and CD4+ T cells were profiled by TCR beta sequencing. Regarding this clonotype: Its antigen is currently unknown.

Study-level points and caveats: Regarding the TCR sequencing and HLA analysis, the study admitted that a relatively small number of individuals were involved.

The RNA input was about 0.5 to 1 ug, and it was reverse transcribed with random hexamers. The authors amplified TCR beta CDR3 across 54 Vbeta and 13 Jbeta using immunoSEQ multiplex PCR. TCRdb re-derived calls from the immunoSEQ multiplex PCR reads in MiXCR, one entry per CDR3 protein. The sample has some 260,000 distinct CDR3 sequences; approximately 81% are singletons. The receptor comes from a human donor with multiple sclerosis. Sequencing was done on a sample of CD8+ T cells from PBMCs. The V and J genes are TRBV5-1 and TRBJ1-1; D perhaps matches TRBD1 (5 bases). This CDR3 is CASSKKTDMNTEAFF. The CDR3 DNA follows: TGCGCCAGCAGCAAGAAGACAGACATGAACACTGAAGCTTTCTTT.